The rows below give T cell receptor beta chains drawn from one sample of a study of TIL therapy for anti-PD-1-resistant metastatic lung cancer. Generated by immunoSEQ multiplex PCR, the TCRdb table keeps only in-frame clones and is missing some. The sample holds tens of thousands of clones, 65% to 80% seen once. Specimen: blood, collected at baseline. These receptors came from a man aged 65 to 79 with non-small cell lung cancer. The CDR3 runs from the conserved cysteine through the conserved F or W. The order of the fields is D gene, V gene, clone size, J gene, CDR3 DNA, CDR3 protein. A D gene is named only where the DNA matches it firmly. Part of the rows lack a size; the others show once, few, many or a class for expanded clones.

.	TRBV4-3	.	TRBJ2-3	TGCGCCAGCAGCCCGACAAGATCGGGGCCCACAGATACGCAGTATTTT	CASSPTRSGPTDTQYF
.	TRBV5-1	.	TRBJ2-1	TGCGCCAGCAGCTTCCCGGGCTTACGCTCGCTACGGGGGAACAATGAGCAGTTCTTC	CASSFPGLRSLRGNNEQFF
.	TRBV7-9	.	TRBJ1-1	TGTGCCAGCAGCTTAGGGACTGGAACTGAAGCTTTCTTT	CASSLGTGTEAFF
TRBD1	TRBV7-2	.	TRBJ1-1	TGTGCCAGCAGCCTAGTCCCCGTGGGACAGGATAACACTGAAGCTTTCTTT	CASSLVPVGQDNTEAFF
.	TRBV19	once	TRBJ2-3	TGTGCCAGTACCAAGGTGGCAGGGGACATCGCAGATACGCAGTATTTT	CASTKVAGDIADTQYF
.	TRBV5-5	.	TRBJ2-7	TGTGCCAGCAGCCTTGCCGGTTCTCCAAGCTCCTACGAGCAGTACTTC	CASSLAGSPSSYEQYF
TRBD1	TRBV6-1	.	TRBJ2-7	TGTGCCAGCAGTGGGGGGGGACAGGGGACCGCATACGAGCAGTACTTC	CASSGGGQGTAYEQYF
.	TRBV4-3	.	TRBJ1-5	TGCGCCAGCAGCCAAGAGCCGACAGGATATCAGCCCCAGCATTTT	CASSQEPTGYQPQHF
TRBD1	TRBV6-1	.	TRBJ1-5	TGTGCCAGCACCTTCGACAGGGCAAGCAATCAGCCCCAGCATTTT	CASTFDRASNQPQHF
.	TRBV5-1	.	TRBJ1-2	TGCGCCAGCAGCACCGGACGGGAAGCTAACTATGGCTACACCTTC	CASSTGREANYGYTF
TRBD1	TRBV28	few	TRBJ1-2	TGTGCCAGCAGTTTACTCCGGGACAGGGGAATCGGCTACACCTTC	CASSLLRDRGIGYTF
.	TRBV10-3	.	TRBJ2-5	TGTGCCATCGCATGGGGCGTCGGGCAAGAGACCCAGTACTTC	CAIAWGVGQETQYF
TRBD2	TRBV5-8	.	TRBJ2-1	TGTGCCAGCAGCTTAGGGACTAGGGGGGCTAATGAGCAGTTCTTC	CASSLGTRGANEQFF
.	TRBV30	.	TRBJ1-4	TGCGCCTGGACTAGACAATTTGGGGAAAAACTGTTTTTT	CAWTRQFGEKLFF
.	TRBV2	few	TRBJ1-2	TGTGCCAGCGTGTGGTTTAACTATGGCTACACCTTC	CASVWFNYGYTF
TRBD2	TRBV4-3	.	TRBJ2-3	TGCGCCAGCAGCCAAGTACTAGCGGAAACAGATACGCAGTATTTT	CASSQVLAETDTQYF
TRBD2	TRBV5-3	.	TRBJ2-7	TGTGCCAGAAGCCTAGGACTAGTCCGCTGCGAGCAGTACTTC	CARSLGLVRCEQYF
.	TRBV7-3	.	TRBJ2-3	TGTGCCAGCAGCCTCACAGATACGCAGTATTTT	CASSLTDTQYF
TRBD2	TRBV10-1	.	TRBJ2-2	TGCGCCAGCAGTGAGATGGGAGAGCGGGAGAACACCGGGGAGCTGTTTTTT	CASSEMGERENTGELFF
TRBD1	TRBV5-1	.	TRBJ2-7	TGCGCCAGCAGCGCGACCGACCGGGGGACAGGGGCCTCCTACGAGCAGTACTTC	CASSATDRGTGASYEQYF
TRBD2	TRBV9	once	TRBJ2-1	TGTGCCAGCAGCGCCATAGCGGGGGGGGACTCGAATGAGCAGTTCTTC	CASSAIAGGDSNEQFF
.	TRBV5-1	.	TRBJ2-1	TGCGCCAGCAGCTTGGCGGGCGGAGGGAACTACAATGAGCAGTTCTTC	CASSLAGGGNYNEQFF
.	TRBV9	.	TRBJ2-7	TGTGCCAGCAGCGTAGGGAGACAAAGCCACGAGCAGTACTTC	CASSVGRQSHEQYF
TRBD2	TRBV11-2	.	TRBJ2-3	TGTGCCAGCAGTCGCGCGGGAGCTCAAAAAGATACGCAGTATTTT	CASSRAGAQKDTQYF
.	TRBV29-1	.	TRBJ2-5	TGCAGCGTTGAAGGTAGGGGACCGAAGACCCAGTACTTC	CSVEGRGPKTQYF
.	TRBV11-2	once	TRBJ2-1	TGTGCCAGCAGCTTAGCTCGGACAATATCCTACAATGAGCAGTTCTTC	CASSLARTISYNEQFF
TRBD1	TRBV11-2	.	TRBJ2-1	TGTGCCAGCAGCTTAGAATCGAGGAGACAGGGGCACAATGAGCAGTTCTTC	CASSLESRRQGHNEQFF
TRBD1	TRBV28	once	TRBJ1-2	TGTGCCAGCAGTTTATATTCCCCGGGGAGACAGGGGTCTGGCTACACCTTC	CASSLYSPGRQGSGYTF
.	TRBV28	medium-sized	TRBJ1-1	TGTGCCAGCAGTTTCGGCGGTTTGAACACTGAAGCTTTCTTT	CASSFGGLNTEAFF
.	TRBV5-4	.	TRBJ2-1	TGTGCCAGCAGCTTTGGAGGGGGCTTTAATAACAATGAGCAGTTCTTC	CASSFGGGFNNNEQFF
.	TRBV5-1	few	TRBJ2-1	TGCGCCAGCAGCTTGCTATCCGCTGAGCAGTTCTTC	CASSLLSAEQFF
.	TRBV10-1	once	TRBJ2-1	TGCGCCAGCAGTGACGGGGGCTACAACAATGAGCAGTTCTTC	CASSDGGYNNEQFF
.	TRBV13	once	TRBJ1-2	TGTGCCAGCAGCTTAAGGACGGATCTTAACTATGGCTACACCTTC	CASSLRTDLNYGYTF
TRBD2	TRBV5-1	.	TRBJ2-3	TGCGCCAGCCTTAGCGGGAGCACAGATACGCAGTATTTT	CASLSGSTDTQYF
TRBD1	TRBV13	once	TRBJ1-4	TGTGCCAGCAGCTCCCGGGACAGGGAGGAAAAACTGTTTTTT	CASSSRDREEKLFF
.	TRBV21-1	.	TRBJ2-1	TGTGCCAGCAGCAGTCAGGGAGCCTACAATGAGCAGTTCTTC	CASSSQGAYNEQFF
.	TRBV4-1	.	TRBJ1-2	TGCGCCAGCAGCCGCTTTACCGGGGACTATGGCTACACCTTC	CASSRFTGDYGYTF
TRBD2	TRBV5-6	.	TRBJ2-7	TGTGCCAGCAGCTTCTATAGCGGGGGGCCTAGAGAGCAGTACTTC	CASSFYSGGPREQYF
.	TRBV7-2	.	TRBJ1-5	TGTGCCAGCAGCTTAAGACAGGACATCAATCAGCCCCAGCATTTT	CASSLRQDINQPQHF
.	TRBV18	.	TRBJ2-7	TGTGCCAGCTCGTCCGGATCGGCCCGTCCTATAGACGAGCAGTACTTC	CASSSGSARPIDEQYF
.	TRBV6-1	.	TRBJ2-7	TGTGCCAGCAGGGGGCAGTCCTACGAGCAGTACTTC	CASRGQSYEQYF
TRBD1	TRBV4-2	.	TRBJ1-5	TGTGCCAGCAGCCAAGACGGACAGGCTCGGGAGCCCCAGCATTTT	CASSQDGQAREPQHF
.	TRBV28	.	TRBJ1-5	TGTGCCAGCAGTTCAAAACAGGGAGGCCTCAAGCCCCAGCATTTT	CASSSKQGGLKPQHF
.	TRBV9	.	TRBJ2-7	TGTGCCAGCAGCGGGGACGGCTACGAGCAGTACTTC	CASSGDGYEQYF
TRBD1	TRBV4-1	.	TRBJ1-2	TGCGCCAGCAGCCAAGAGGGGATGGGACAGGGGCAATATGGCTACACCTTC	CASSQEGMGQGQYGYTF
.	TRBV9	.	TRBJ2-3	TGTGCCAGCAGCACCAGCATGGATACGCAGTATTTT	CASSTSMDTQYF